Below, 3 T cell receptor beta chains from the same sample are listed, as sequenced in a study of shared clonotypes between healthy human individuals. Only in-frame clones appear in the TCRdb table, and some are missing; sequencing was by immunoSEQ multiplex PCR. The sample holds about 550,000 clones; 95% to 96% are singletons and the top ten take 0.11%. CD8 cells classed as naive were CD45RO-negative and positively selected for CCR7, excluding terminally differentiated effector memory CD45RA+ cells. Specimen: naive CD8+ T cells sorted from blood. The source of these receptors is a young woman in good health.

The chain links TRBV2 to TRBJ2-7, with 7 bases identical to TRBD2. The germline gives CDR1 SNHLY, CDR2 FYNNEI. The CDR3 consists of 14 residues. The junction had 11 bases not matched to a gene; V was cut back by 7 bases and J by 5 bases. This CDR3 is CASITSERPDEQYF. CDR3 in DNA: TGTGCCAGCATAACTAGCGAACGGCCCGACGAGCAGTACTTC.

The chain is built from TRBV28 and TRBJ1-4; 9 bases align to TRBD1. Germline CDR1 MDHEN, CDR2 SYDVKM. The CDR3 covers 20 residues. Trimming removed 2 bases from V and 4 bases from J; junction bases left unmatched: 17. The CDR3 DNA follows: TGTGCCAGCAGTTTAGTCCTTCCTACCGGGACAGGGATGGATAATGAAAAACTGTTTTTT. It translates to CASSLVLPTGTGMDNEKLFF.

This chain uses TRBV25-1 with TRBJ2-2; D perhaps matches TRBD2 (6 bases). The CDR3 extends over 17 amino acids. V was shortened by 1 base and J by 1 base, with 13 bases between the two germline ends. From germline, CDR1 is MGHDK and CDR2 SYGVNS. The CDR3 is CASSELGGVKNTGELFF. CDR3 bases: TGTGCCAGCAGTGAATTAGGAGGGGTAAAGAACACCGGGGAGCTGTTTTTT. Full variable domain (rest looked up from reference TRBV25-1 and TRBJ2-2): EADIYQTPRYLVIGTGKKITLECSQTMGHDKMYWYQQDPGMELHLIHYSYGVNSTEKGDLSSESTVSRIRTEHFPLTLESARPSHTSQYLCASSELGGVKNTGELFFGEGSRLTVL.